The next 30 T cell receptor beta chains were all read from a single sample in a study of spatial heterogeneity in lung cancer. TCRdb called the 5' RACE reads again in MiXCR, with one record for every CDR3 protein. The data show about 2,100 distinct CDR3 sequences, roughly 8.9% seen once. The time point was: sample taken at primary tumor resection. The material sequenced was normal lung tissue next to the tumor, taken at surgery. All receptors derive from a female donor with early-stage non-small cell lung cancer.

This clonotype was seen at least ten times. The chain links TRBV5-1 to TRBJ1-1, with D perhaps matching TRBD1 (5 bases). V was clipped by 0 bases and J by 2 bases, with 17 bases between them. Germline V CDR1 and CDR2: SGHRS, YFSETQ. The CDR3 runs to 17 residues. CDR3 nucleotides: TGCGCCAGCAGCTTGGGACCAAAACAGGTGTTAAACACTGAAGCTTTCTTT. Translated, it gives CASSLGPKQVLNTEAFF.

This clonotype is large in the sample. The genes are TRBV6-2 or TRBV6-3 and TRBJ2-3; D could derive from TRBD1 or TRBD2 (7 bases each). The CDR3 spans 16 residues. Trimming removed 5 bases from V and 6 bases from J, with 21 bases in between. Germline values: CDR1 MNHEY, CDR2 SVGEGT. The CDR3 DNA sequence: TGTGCCAGCAGTGAAACCACAGGGAGGGGGCCGGATACGCAGTATTTT. Protein product: CASSETTGRGPDTQYF.

This chain joins TRBV24-1 and TRBJ2-3, with D hard to call. The germline V gene has CDR1 KGHDR and CDR2 SFDVKD. Between the trimmed V and J ends, which lost 3 bases and 0 bases, there was a span of 9 bases. The CDR3 sequence is 15 residues long. The CDR3 loop is CATSDSDDSTDTQYF. The CDR3 DNA is TGTGCCACCAGTGATAGTGACGATAGCACAGATACGCAGTATTTT.

This clonotype is termed medium-sized. This chain joins TRBV7-8 and TRBJ2-3, with no clear D. This CDR3 has 16 residues. Trimming left V 5 bases short and J 1 base short, with 16 bases between. Per the germline V gene, CDR1 is SGHVS and CDR2 is FQNEAQ. CDR3 coding DNA: TGTGCCAGCAGCACCTCCCTCTGGCGCCGCACAGATACGCAGTATTTT. Translation: CASSTSLWRRTDTQYF.

This clonotype occurred a few times. The chain is built from TRBV6-6 and TRBJ2-3; 11 bases fit TRBD2. V trimming: 4 bases; J trimming: 0 bases; junction bases outside the gene matches: 15. Germline V gene data show CDR1 as MNHNY and CDR2 as SVGAGI (reference sequence). This CDR3 contains 20 residues. In DNA, the CDR3 is TGTGCCAGCAGTTTTACTAGCGGGGGATCAACGACTGGGAGCACAGATACGCAGTATTTT. Translated, it gives CASSFTSGGSTTGSTDTQYF.

This clonotype is termed medium-sized. The gene calls are TRBV27 and TRBJ2-2, with D perhaps assigned TRBD1 or TRBD2 (6 bases each). In germline, CDR1 is MNHEY, CDR2 SMNVEV (reference sequence). CDR3 length: 14 amino acids. The V end lost 4 bases, the J end lost 6 bases, and 12 bases lay between the germline ends. The CDR3 is CASSWGASSGELFF. CDR3 nucleotide sequence: TGTGCCAGCAGTTGGGGGGCCTCCTCCGGGGAGCTGTTTTTT.

The rearrangement links TRBV4-3 to TRBJ2-5, with TRBD2 as a possible D gene (7 bases). CDR1 is LGHNA, CDR2 YSLEER, per germline. The CDR3 loop spans 15 amino acids. V was clipped by 4 bases and J by 5 bases, with 17 bases between them. The chain's CDR3 is CASSRSRGGWETQYF. The CDR3 DNA follows: TGCGCCAGCAGCCGGTCGAGGGGGGGCTGGGAGACCCAGTACTTC.

Within the sample, this clonotype is large. The genes are TRBV28 and TRBJ1-5, with D unresolved. Germline V gives CDR1 MDHEN, CDR2 SYDVKM. This CDR3 comprises 15 residues. Trimming took 5 bases from V and 12 from J, leaving 23 bases between them. This CDR3 is CASSTVDPSISFQHF. The CDR3 DNA reads TGTGCCAGCAGTACAGTCGACCCTTCTATCAGCTTCCAGCATTTT.

This clonotype was observed many times. CDR3 in amino acids: CASSVGGQETQYF. The CDR3 region has the DNA TGTGCCAGCAGCGTAGGGGGTCAAGAGACCCAGTACTTC. This rearrangement joins TRBV9 to TRBJ2-5; no clear D gene. The V gene lost 0 bases and the J gene lost 2 bases, with 5 bases spanning the gap. CDR1 is SGDLS and CDR2 is YYNGEE in the germline V gene. The CDR3 runs to 13 residues.

This clonotype is labeled medium-sized. The genes are TRBV7-2 and TRBJ2-1; D is uncertain. Germline CDR1 is SGHTA and CDR2 is FQGNSA. CDR3 length: 12 residues. Trimming removed 0 bases from V and 9 bases from J, with 6 bases in between. In DNA form, the CDR3 reads TGTGCCAGCAGCTTAGCAGTGGGTGAGCAGTTCTTC. Translated, it gives CASSLAVGEQFF.

This clonotype is termed medium-sized (0.01 to 0.1%). This sequence joins TRBV7-2 and TRBJ1-1, with TRBD1 identical over 8 bases. The CDR3 extends over 14 amino acids. CDR1 is SGHTA, CDR2 FQGNSA, per germline. After removal of 0 bases from V and 6 bases from J, the junction contained 3 bases not matched to a gene. The DNA for the CDR3 is TGTGCCAGCAGCTTAGCCAGGGGGCGTTCTGAAGCTTTCTTT. Translated, it gives CASSLARGRSEAFF.

This clonotype qualifies as medium-sized (0.01 to 0.1%). The chain joins TRBV4-3 to TRBJ1-6; 8 nucleotides line up with TRBD1. Germline V gives CDR1 LGHNA, CDR2 YSLEER. V dropped 1 base and J dropped 8; count of bases not matched to a gene: 4. The CDR3 contains 15 residues. CDR3 sequence (DNA): TGCGCCAGCAGCCAAGGGACAGGGTTTGATTCACCCCTCCACTTT. Its protein product is CASSQGTGFDSPLHF.

In this sample, this clonotype turned up a few times. The gene calls are TRBV20-1 and TRBJ2-1; 11 bases match TRBD2. The CDR3 sequence is 15 residues long. Germline loops: CDR1 DFQATT, CDR2 SNEGSKA (reference sequence). Trimming removed 1 base from V and 6 bases from J; junction bases left unmatched: 5. CDR3 DNA: TGCAGTGCTAGAGTTGGTCTAGCGGGGGGCAATGAGCAGTTCTTC. It codes for CSARVGLAGGNEQFF.

Judged by abundance, this clonotype is large (0.1 to 1%). CDR3 sequence (DNA): TGCAGCGTTGAGGGACAGGGTGGCACCGGGGAGCTGTTTTTT. It yields the protein CSVEGQGGTGELFF. V usage is TRBV29-1 and J usage is TRBJ2-2, with 9 positions matching TRBD1. This CDR3 has 14 residues. V lost 3 bases and J lost 4; bases outside the gene matches: 3. CDR1 is SQVTM, CDR2 ANQGSEA, per germline.

In its sample, this clonotype is medium-sized. The V and J genes are TRBV11-2 and TRBJ2-5, with D tentatively TRBD2 (7 bases). Germline-derived CDR1 and CDR2 are SGHAT and FQNNGV. V was shortened by 0 bases and J by 5 bases, with 13 bases between the two germline ends. CDR3 size: 15 residues. CDR3: CASSLEGGEAETQYF. Written as DNA, the CDR3 is TGTGCCAGCAGCTTAGAAGGGGGGGAGGCGGAGACCCAGTACTTC.

Sample share makes this clonotype medium-sized. The chain uses TRBV27 and TRBJ2-7; 7 bases are shared with TRBD1. The germline V gene encodes CDR1 MNHEY and CDR2 SMNVEV (reference sequence). The CDR3 runs to 15 residues. Trimming removed 4 bases from V and 4 bases from J; junction bases left unmatched: 10. CDR3 protein: CASSSAGTAEYEQYF. The CDR3, as DNA: TGTGCCAGCAGTTCGGCCGGGACAGCGGAGTACGAGCAGTACTTC.

By sample fraction, this clonotype is medium-sized. The chain joins TRBV20-1 to TRBJ2-7; 12 bases are a match to TRBD2. The CDR3 covers 18 residues. Per the germline V gene, CDR1 is DFQATT and CDR2 is SNEGSKA (reference sequence). Trimming took 2 bases from V and 4 from J; bases not matched to a gene: 15. CDR3 bases: TGCAGTGCTAGATTGCTAGCGGGGGGGACTCCCCACCCATACGAGCAGTACTTC. Translation: CSARLLAGGTPHPYEQYF.

Relative to its sample, this clonotype is large. The rearrangement joins TRBV7-3 to TRBJ2-5, with D hard to call. The CDR3 is 11 residues long. The germline V gene has CDR1 SGHTA and CDR2 FQGTGA. The V end lost 6 bases, the J end lost 7 bases, and 9 bases lay between the germline ends. The CDR3 sequence is CASSHTRTQYF. The CDR3 DNA is TGTGCCAGCAGTCATACCCGGACCCAGTACTTC.

In this sample, this clonotype turned up a few times. The rearrangement links TRBV28 to TRBJ2-7; D call uncertain. The V gene's germline CDR1 is MDHEN and CDR2 SYDVKM. V was clipped by 5 bases and J by 3 bases, with 8 bases between them. There are 12 residues in the CDR3. CDR3 sequence reads: CASSPEYYEQYF. CDR3 nucleotide sequence: TGTGCCAGCAGTCCTGAATACTACGAGCAGTACTTC.

This chain links TRBV2 with TRBJ2-3, with D unresolved. Trimming removed 2 bases at V and 2 bases at J, with 8 bases between. The germline V gene has CDR1 SNHLY and CDR2 FYNNEI. This CDR3 is built from 14 residues. The CDR3: CASSELGNTDTQYF. The DNA of the CDR3 is TGTGCCAGCAGTGAACTGGGAAACACAGATACGCAGTATTTT.

This clonotype is judged medium-sized. This chain links TRBV6-6 with TRBJ2-1; D may be TRBD2 (6 bases). The CDR3 runs to 10 residues. V dropped 6 bases and J dropped 11 bases, with 8 bases sitting between them. From germline, CDR1 is MNHNY and CDR2 SVGAGI (reference sequence). As DNA, the CDR3 is TGTGCCAGCAGGGAGGGACAGCAGTTCTTC. It specifies CASREGQQFF.

This clonotype was detected many times. The chain joins TRBV4-1 to TRBJ2-1; TRBD1 aligns across 7 bases. The V segment lost 2 bases and the J segment 9 bases; nucleotides outside the gene matches: 4. The CDR3 runs 13 residues. Looked up from germline, CDR1 is MGHRA and CDR2 is YSYEKL. This CDR3 reads CASSQPAGGEQFF. CDR3 DNA: TGCGCCAGCAGCCAACCGGCAGGGGGTGAGCAGTTCTTC.

This clonotype is medium-sized (0.01 to 0.1%) in the sample. The rearrangement uses TRBV6-2 or TRBV6-3 and TRBJ2-1; D remains unclear. V lost 6 bases, J lost 4 bases, and 13 bases lay in between. This CDR3 is built from 14 residues. CDR1 is MNHEY and CDR2 is SVGEGT in the germline V gene. CDR3 nucleotides: TGTGCCAGCAGGACGCCCGAGGTTTACAATGAGCAGTTCTTC. This codes for CASRTPEVYNEQFF.

By its share, this clonotype is medium-sized. The chain recombines TRBV28 with TRBJ2-7; tentatively, D is TRBD1 (6 bases). CDR3 length: 15 residues. V dropped 6 bases and J dropped 4 bases, with 19 bases sitting between them. Germline V gene data show CDR1 as MDHEN and CDR2 as SYDVKM. The CDR3 here is CASSPTSRDTYEQYF. The CDR3 DNA is TGTGCCAGCAGCCCCACCAGCCGGGACACATACGAGCAGTACTTC. The whole variable domain, remainder taken from reference TRBV28 and TRBJ2-7, is DVKVTQSSRYLVKRTGEKVFLECVQDMDHENMFWYRQDPGLGLRLIYFSYDVKMKEKGDIPEGYSVSREKKERFSLILESASTNQTSMYLCASSPTSRDTYEQYFGPGTRLTVT.

A note on this clonotype: This clone may be a read error of a much larger clone one base away. This chain links TRBV20-1 with TRBJ2-1; possible D gene TRBD1, 7 bases. CDR1 and CDR2 from the germline V gene are DFQATT and SNEGSKA (reference sequence). The length of the CDR3 is 16 residues. CDR3 nucleotides: TGCAGTGCTGGAGAGCCAGGGGGGAGCTCCTACAATGAGCAGTTCTTC. As protein: CSAGEPGGSSYNEQFF.

In its sample, this clonotype ranks as medium-sized. V gene TRBV20-1 combines with J gene TRBJ2-3, with D possibly called TRBD1 or TRBD2 (5 bases each). CDR3 length: 13 residues. Germline V CDR1 and CDR2: DFQATT, SNEGSKA (reference sequence). The V gene lost 0 bases and the J gene lost 6 bases, with 10 bases spanning the gap. The CDR3 here is CSARDGGADTQYF. CDR3 coding DNA: TGCAGTGCTAGAGATGGGGGTGCGGATACGCAGTATTTT.

This clonotype is classed as medium-sized. This chain joins TRBV20-1 and TRBJ2-1, with 8 bases aligning to TRBD2. Germline loops: CDR1 DFQATT, CDR2 SNEGSKA (reference sequence). The CDR3 extends over 15 amino acids. The trim removed 2 bases at V and 7 bases at J, leaving 10 bases unmatched. The CDR3 region has the DNA TGCAGTGCTAGAAGCGGGGGTCGTCCTGAGAATGAGCAGTTCTTC. It yields the protein CSARSGGRPENEQFF.

This clonotype was seen a handful of times. CDR3 DNA: TGTGCCAGCAGCACGGACGTTTACAATGAGCAGTTCTTC. As protein: CASSTDVYNEQFF. The rearrangement joins TRBV5-5 to TRBJ2-1, with D unresolved. The V gene lost 4 bases and the J gene lost 4 bases, with 9 bases spanning the gap. This CDR3 region has 13 residues. Per germline, CDR1 SGHKS and CDR2 YYEKEE (reference sequence).

In its sample, this clonotype ranks as medium-sized. The gene calls are TRBV18 and TRBJ2-5, with TRBD1 identical over 8 bases. Germline V lookup: CDR1 KGHSH, CDR2 LQKENI. The CDR3 covers 14 residues. Losses at the gene ends were 0 bases for V and 3 bases for J; bases not matched to a gene: 0. The CDR3 here is CASSPPTGEETQYF. Written as DNA, the CDR3 is TGTGCCAGCTCACCACCGACAGGGGAAGAGACCCAGTACTTC.

This clonotype is labeled as medium-sized. This chain joins TRBV2 and TRBJ2-7; 7 bases fit TRBD1. The V segment lost 6 bases and the J segment 3 bases; nucleotides outside the gene matches: 5. This CDR3 has 13 residues. Germline assignment: CDR1 SNHLY and CDR2 FYNNEI. The CDR3 spells CASRLGQHYEQYF. CDR3 in DNA: TGTGCCAGCAGGCTGGGACAGCACTACGAGCAGTACTTC.